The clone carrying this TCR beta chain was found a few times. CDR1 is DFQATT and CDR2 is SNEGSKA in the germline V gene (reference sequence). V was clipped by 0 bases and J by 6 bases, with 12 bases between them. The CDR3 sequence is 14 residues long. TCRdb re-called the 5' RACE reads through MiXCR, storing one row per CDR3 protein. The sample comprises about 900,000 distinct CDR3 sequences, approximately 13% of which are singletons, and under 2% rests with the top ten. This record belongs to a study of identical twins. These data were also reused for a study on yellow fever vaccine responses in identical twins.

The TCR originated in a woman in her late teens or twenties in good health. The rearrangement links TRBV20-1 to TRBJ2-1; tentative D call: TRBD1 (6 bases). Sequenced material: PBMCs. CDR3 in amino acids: CSARDLAGVNEQFF. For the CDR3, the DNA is TGCAGTGCTAGAGATTTAGCAGGGGTCAATGAGCAGTTCTTC.